The 27 T cell receptor beta chains presented below share a single source sample, sequenced in a study of shared clonotypes between healthy human individuals. The assay was immunoSEQ multiplex PCR, and TCRdb's table has in-frame clones only and misses some. This sample has a few million clones, with approximately 92% found just once. The source material was naive CD4+ T cells sorted from blood. Specified subset: CD45RA+ positively selected. The receptors come from a man younger than 30 in good health.

With respect to this clone: Other DNA sequences in the same sample also yield this CDR3. DNA for the CDR3: TGTGCCAGCAGCTTAGGGTCGGGGAACACTGAAGCTTTCTTT. It specifies CASSLGSGNTEAFF. This sequence joins TRBV7-2 and TRBJ1-1; D unresolved. Germline V CDR1 and CDR2: SGHTA, FQGNSA. The CDR3 covers 14 residues. Between the trimmed V and J ends, which lost 1 base and 1 base, there was a span of 7 bases.

V gene TRBV27 combines with J gene TRBJ2-1; 9 bases are a match to TRBD2. The CDR3 sequence is 18 residues long. Germline V lookup: CDR1 MNHEY, CDR2 SMNVEV (reference sequence). V lost 3 bases and J lost 6; bases outside the gene matches: 15. The DNA of the CDR3 is TGTGCCAGCAGTTTTTTCGGGCTGGGGCGGGAGGGCGGCAATGAGCAGTTCTTC. As protein: CASSFFGLGREGGNEQFF.

The rearrangement links TRBV6-6 to TRBJ2-6; 8 nucleotides line up with TRBD2. Per germline, CDR1 MNHNY and CDR2 SVGAGI (reference sequence). With 7 bases clipped from V and 3 bases from J, the junction kept 8 bases outside the gene matches. The CDR3 loop spans 16 amino acids. As DNA, the CDR3 is TGTGCCAGCACTTCTCGGGGGGGCATTGGGGCCAACGTCCTGACTTTC. Amino acids: CASTSRGGIGANVLTF.

This clone was observed a single time. A read error may account for a junction end that differs from germline. The genes are TRBV4-3 and TRBJ1-2; 7 nucleotides agree with TRBD1. The CDR3 length is 15 residues. From germline, CDR1 is LGHNA and CDR2 YSLEER. The DNA of the CDR3 is TGCGCCAGCAGCCCAGGGTTGAACGGACAGGATGGATACACCTTC. This encodes CASSPGLNGQDGYTF.

This clone has just one count. The gene calls are TRBV10-3 and TRBJ1-4; D not certain. The CDR3 spans 15 residues. Trimming removed 10 bases at V and 0 bases at J, with 15 bases between. The germline CDR1 and CDR2 sequences are ENHRY and SYGVKD. The CDR3 is CATTDAPATNEKLFF. The CDR3, as DNA: TGTGCCACTACGGACGCACCTGCAACTAATGAAAAACTGTTTTTT.

This chain links TRBV12-5 with TRBJ2-1, with 8 bases fitting TRBD1. CDR1 and CDR2 (germline): LGHNT, FRNRAP. The CDR3 runs 15 residues. Trimming removed 6 bases from V and 0 bases from J; junction bases left unmatched: 4. DNA of the CDR3: TGTGCTAGTGGCCCGACAGGGGCCTCCTACAATGAGCAGTTCTTC. As protein: CASGPTGASYNEQFF.

A remark on this clone: Other DNA sequences of this sample code for an identical CDR3. For the CDR3, the DNA is TGTGCCAGTAGCAAGCTGGATACGCAGTATTTT. This encodes CASSKLDTQYF. The V and J genes are TRBV19 and TRBJ2-3; D is unclear. The CDR3 consists of 11 residues. The germline V gene encodes CDR1 LNHDA and CDR2 SQIVND (reference sequence). V was shortened by 6 bases and J by 6 bases, with 7 bases between the two germline ends.

As to this clone: Different DNA sequences within this sample yield the same CDR3. The CDR3 bases are TGTGCCAGCAGTTCTCAGTCGGAGACCCAGTACTTC. Translated, it gives CASSSQSETQYF. The V and J genes are TRBV2 and TRBJ2-5; D ambiguous. The CDR3 has 12 amino acids. Germline assignment: CDR1 SNHLY and CDR2 FYNNEI. V shed 5 bases and J shed 5 bases, with 9 bases lying between them.

The CDR3: CASSFLGSRGKSSYEQYF. The CDR3 coding sequence is TGTGCCAGCAGCTTTCTAGGTTCGAGGGGGAAGAGCTCCTACGAGCAGTACTTC. The chain employs TRBV7-6 and TRBJ2-7; D might be TRBD1 (6 bases). Germline V gene data show CDR1 as SGHVS and CDR2 as FNYEAQ. CDR3 size: 18 residues. Trimming left V 3 bases short and J 0 bases short, with 21 bases between.

The chain is built from TRBV29-1 and TRBJ2-3, with 9 nucleotides matching TRBD2. Trimming at V came to 0 bases and at J to 3 bases, leaving 7 bases not matched to a gene. In germline, CDR1 is SQVTM, CDR2 ANQGSEA. The CDR3 totals 16 residues. CDR3 nucleotide sequence: TGCAGCGTTGAAGATCCCTGGCGGGGGGGGACAGATACGCAGTATTTT. It specifies CSVEDPWRGGTDTQYF.

As concerns this clone: Other nucleotide sequences in the sample specify the same CDR3. This chain connects TRBV10-3 to TRBJ2-3, with no clear D. The germline CDR1 and CDR2 sequences are ENHRY and SYGVKD. The V end was cut by 2 bases, the J end by 1 base, with 4 bases between. This CDR3 region has 13 residues. In DNA, the CDR3 is TGTGCCATCAGTGAGAGGGGCACAGATACGCAGTATTTT. Amino acids: CAISERGTDTQYF.

The chain couples TRBV19 to TRBJ1-5, with 7 bases matching TRBD1. The CDR3 has 15 residues. Germline assignment: CDR1 LNHDA and CDR2 SQIVND (reference sequence). After removal of 10 bases from V and 2 bases from J, the junction contained 11 bases not matched to a gene. The CDR3 protein is CATPRTGRCNQPQHF. CDR3 nucleotides: TGTGCCACTCCGAGGACAGGTCGATGCAATCAGCCCCAGCATTTT. Full variable domain (remainder filled in from reference TRBV19 and TRBJ1-5): DGGITQSPKYLFRKEGQNVTLSCEQNLNHDAMYWYRQDPGQGLRLIYYSQIVNDFQKGDIAEGYSVSREKKESFPLTVTSAQKNPTAFYLCATPRTGRCNQPQHFGDGTRLSIL.

This clone came up once. The chain recombines TRBV27 with TRBJ1-6, with D unresolved. The CDR3 length is 15 residues. Trimming removed 5 bases from V and 3 bases from J, with 11 bases in between. Germline V gene data show CDR1 as MNHEY and CDR2 as SMNVEV (reference sequence). This CDR3 is CASSHRTGYNSPLHF. Here the CDR3 DNA reads TGTGCCAGCAGTCATAGGACGGGCTATAATTCACCCCTCCACTTT.

J is TRBJ2-1 and V is TRBV18, with 8 bases identical to TRBD2. With 4 bases clipped from V and 5 bases from J, the junction kept 1 base outside the gene matches. Germline CDR1 reads KGHSH; CDR2 reads LQKENI. The CDR3 is 13 amino acids. Written as DNA, the CDR3 is TGTGCCAGCTCACTTAGCGGGGACAATGAGCAGTTCTTC. Protein product: CASSLSGDNEQFF.

This clone was seen a single time. Within the sample, other DNA sequences also encode this same CDR3. J is TRBJ1-5 and V is TRBV2; tentative D call: TRBD1 (5 bases). Trimming pared 1 base from V and 3 bases from J, leaving 10 bases between. Germline-derived CDR1 and CDR2 are SNHLY and FYNNEI. The CDR3 spans 15 residues. As DNA, the CDR3 is TGTGCCAGCAGTGAAGGCCAGGGTGCCAATCAGCCCCAGCATTTT. This codes for CASSEGQGANQPQHF.

This rearrangement joins TRBV18 to TRBJ1-2; weak D call: TRBD1 (6 bases). The ends were cut back, 2 bases at V and 4 bases at J, with 8 bases in the middle. Germline CDR1 and CDR2: KGHSH and LQKENI. The CDR3 spans 13 residues. The CDR3 DNA reads as TGTGCCAGCTCACCAGCAGGGGCCTATGGCTACACCTTC. Amino acid sequence: CASSPAGAYGYTF.

The chain links TRBV13 to TRBJ2-5; D might be TRBD2 (5 bases). This CDR3 has 13 residues. With 5 bases removed from V and 3 bases from J, the gap between germline ends came to 10 bases. Germline V gene lookup returns CDR1 PRHDT and CDR2 FYEKMQ (reference sequence). CDR3 sequence: CASSRRREETQYF. The CDR3 DNA follows: TGTGCCAGCAGCCGCCGGCGGGAAGAGACCCAGTACTTC.

This chain uses TRBV2 with TRBJ2-3; no firm D call. Trimming pared 6 bases from V and 5 bases from J, leaving 9 bases between. CDR1 is SNHLY and CDR2 is FYNNEI in the germline V gene. The CDR3 is 12 amino acids. CDR3 protein: CASSRLLDTQYF. The CDR3 DNA is TGTGCCAGCAGCCGACTCTTAGATACGCAGTATTTT.

This clone is a singleton in its sample. The chain uses TRBV18 and TRBJ2-7; 8 positions match TRBD1. With 3 bases clipped from V and 0 bases from J, the junction kept 7 bases outside the gene matches. CDR1 and CDR2 (germline): KGHSH, LQKENI. This CDR3 spans 16 amino acids. As DNA, the CDR3 is TGTGCCAGCTCACCGCAAAACAGGGGGACCTCCTACGAGCAGTACTTC. Translation gives CASSPQNRGTSYEQYF. Drawing the rest from reference TRBV18 and TRBJ2-7, the complete variable domain is NAGVMQNPRHLVRRRGQEARLRCSPMKGHSHVYWYRQLPEEGLKFMVYLQKENIIDESGMPKERFSAEFPKEGPSILRIQQVVRGDSAAYFCASSPQNRGTSYEQYFGPGTRLTVT.

The chain employs TRBV6-1 and TRBJ2-7; 8 bases match TRBD2. CDR1 and CDR2 from the germline V gene are MNHNS and SASEGT. The CDR3 sequence is 14 residues long. J gave up 6 bases and V 1 base, and 5 bases lay outside the gene matches. CDR3 bases: TGTGCCAGCAGTGAAGGTGGGACTAGTTCCGAGCAGTACTTC. Protein product: CASSEGGTSSEQYF.

The V gene is TRBV10-1, the J gene TRBJ1-3, with D unclear. This CDR3 comprises 16 residues. The V end lost 2 bases, the J end lost 0 bases, and 11 bases lay between the germline ends. Per germline, CDR1 WNHNN and CDR2 SYGVQD (reference sequence). CDR3 nucleotide sequence: TGCGCCAGCAGTGAGGAAGGGATCAACTCTGGAAACACCATATATTTT. Its translation is CASSEEGINSGNTIYF.

This chain links TRBV6-5 with TRBJ2-7, with a weak D call TRBD2 (7 bases). Trimming left V 5 bases short and J 2 bases short, with 16 bases between. Germline CDR1 and CDR2: MNHEY and SVGAGI. This CDR3 contains 15 residues. The CDR3 coding sequence is TGTGCCAGCAGTCGAGAGGGGGGGGCGGCCTACGAGCAGTACTTC. This codes for CASSREGGAAYEQYF.

V and J are TRBV11-2 and TRBJ1-2; 10 bases are a match to TRBD1. Germline assignment: CDR1 SGHAT and CDR2 FQNNGV. This CDR3 is 15 amino acids long. V was pared by 5 bases and J by 5 bases, with 8 bases of the junction left unmatched. The CDR3 DNA sequence: TGTGCCAGCAGCGTCCCCGGGACAGGGGCTTATGGCTACACCTTC. This translates into CASSVPGTGAYGYTF. The full variable domain, rest sourced from reference TRBV11-2 and TRBJ1-2, is EAGVAQSPRYKIIEKRQSVAFWCNPISGHATLYWYQQILGQGPKLLIQFQNNGVVDDSQLPKDRFSAERLKGVDSTLKIQPAKLEDSAVYLCASSVPGTGAYGYTFGSGTRLTVV.

The chain has TRBV18 and TRBJ1-2; 7 nucleotides agree with TRBD1. Germline V lookup: CDR1 KGHSH, CDR2 LQKENI. The V gene end was trimmed by 3 bases and the J gene end by 8 bases; junction bases not matched to a gene: 6. This CDR3 comprises 13 residues. CDR3 DNA sequence: TGTGCCAGCTCACCCCAGGGGGATGGGGGCTACACCTTC. Its translation: CASSPQGDGGYTF. The whole variable domain, filled in from reference TRBV18 and TRBJ1-2, reads NAGVMQNPRHLVRRRGQEARLRCSPMKGHSHVYWYRQLPEEGLKFMVYLQKENIIDESGMPKERFSAEFPKEGPSILRIQQVVRGDSAAYFCASSPQGDGGYTFGSGTRLTVV.

The V call is TRBV4-2, the J call TRBJ2-3; D is possibly TRBD1 or TRBD2 (6 bases each). V shed 5 bases and J shed 3 bases, with 15 bases lying between them. The CDR3 runs to 15 residues. CDR1 LGHNA and CDR2 YNFKEQ come from the germline V gene. The DNA for the CDR3 is TGTGCCAGCAGCTCAGGAGGGGGGACGACAGATACGCAGTATTTT. Translation: CASSSGGGTTDTQYF.

The V call is TRBV11-2, the J call TRBJ2-7; 8 bases line up with TRBD2. This CDR3 spans 16 amino acids. V gave up 4 bases and J gave up 2 bases; unmatched junction bases: 10. From germline, CDR1 is SGHAT and CDR2 FQNNGV. CDR3 loop: CASSSLREGTPYEQYF. CDR3 nucleotide sequence: TGTGCCAGCAGCTCCCTTCGGGAGGGGACACCCTACGAGCAGTACTTC.

V gene TRBV7-2 combines with J gene TRBJ1-5; 7 bases agree with TRBD1. Germline CDR1 is SGHTA and CDR2 is FQGNSA. This CDR3 spans 16 amino acids. The trim removed 5 bases at V and 7 bases at J, leaving 14 bases unmatched. The CDR3 region is CASSPKGGRGGQPQHF. CDR3 sequence (DNA): TGTGCCAGCAGCCCAAAAGGGGGCAGGGGTGGGCAGCCCCAGCATTTT.